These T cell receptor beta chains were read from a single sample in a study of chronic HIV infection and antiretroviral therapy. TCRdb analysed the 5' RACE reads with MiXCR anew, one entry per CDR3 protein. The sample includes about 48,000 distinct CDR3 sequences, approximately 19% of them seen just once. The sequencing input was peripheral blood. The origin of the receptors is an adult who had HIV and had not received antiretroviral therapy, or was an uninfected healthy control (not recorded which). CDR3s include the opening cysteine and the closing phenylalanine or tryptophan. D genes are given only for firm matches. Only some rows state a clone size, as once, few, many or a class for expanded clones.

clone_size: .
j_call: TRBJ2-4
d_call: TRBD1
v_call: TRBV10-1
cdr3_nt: TGCGCCAGCAGTGAGTCGATCGCAGGGGGCAAAAACATTCAGTACTTC
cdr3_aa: CASSESIAGGKNIQYF

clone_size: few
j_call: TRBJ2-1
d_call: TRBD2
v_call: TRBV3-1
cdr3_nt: TGTGCCAGCAGCCAAGCGGGACTAGCGAACAATGAGCAGTTCTTC
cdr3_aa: CASSQAGLANNEQFF

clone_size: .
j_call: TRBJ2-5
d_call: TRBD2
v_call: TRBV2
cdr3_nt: TGTGCCAGCAGTGAAGCGCGGGGACTAGCGGGAGGGGAGACCCAGTACTTC
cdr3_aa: CASSEARGLAGGETQYF

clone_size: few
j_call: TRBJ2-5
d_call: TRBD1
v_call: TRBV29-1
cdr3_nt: TGCAGCGCTTACAGGGGGGAGAAGACCCAGTACTTC
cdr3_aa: CSAYRGEKTQYF

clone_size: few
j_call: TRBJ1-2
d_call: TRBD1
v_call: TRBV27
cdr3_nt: TGTGCCAGCAGTCCCTCCGGGACAGCGACCGGCTACACCTTC
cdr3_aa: CASSPSGTATGYTF

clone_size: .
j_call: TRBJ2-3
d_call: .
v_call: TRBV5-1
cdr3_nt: TGCGCCAGCAGCTTGGCCGTAGATACAGATACGCAGTATTTT
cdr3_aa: CASSLAVDTDTQYF

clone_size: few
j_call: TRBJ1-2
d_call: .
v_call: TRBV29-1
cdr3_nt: TGCAGCGTTGTAACAGGTTTCTATGGCTACACCTTC
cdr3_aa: CSVVTGFYGYTF

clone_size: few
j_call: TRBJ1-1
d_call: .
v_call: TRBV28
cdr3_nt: TGTGCCAGCAGTTTATTCCGGGGGGACACTGAAGCTTTCTTT
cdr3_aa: CASSLFRGDTEAFF

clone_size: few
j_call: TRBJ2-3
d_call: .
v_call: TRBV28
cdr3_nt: TGTGCCAGCGGGAGACCAACAGATACGCAGTATTTT
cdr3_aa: CASGRPTDTQYF

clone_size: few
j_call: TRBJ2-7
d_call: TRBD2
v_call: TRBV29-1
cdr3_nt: TGCAGCGTTGAAACGGGACTAGCGGGAGTGGGCGAGCAGTACTTC
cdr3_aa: CSVETGLAGVGEQYF

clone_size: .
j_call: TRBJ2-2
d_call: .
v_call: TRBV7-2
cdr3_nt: TGTGCCAGCAGCTTACACCCGTCCTGGACCGGGGAGCTGTTTTTT
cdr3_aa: CASSLHPSWTGELFF

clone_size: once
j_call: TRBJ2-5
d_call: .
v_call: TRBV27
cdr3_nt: TGTGCCAGCATACGAACAGGGAGAGGAAAAGAGACCCAGTACTTC
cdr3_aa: CASIRTGRGKETQYF

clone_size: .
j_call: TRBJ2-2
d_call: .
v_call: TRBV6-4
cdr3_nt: TGTGCCAGCGGGTTATCGGCCACCGGGGAGCTGTTTTTT
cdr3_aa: CASGLSATGELFF

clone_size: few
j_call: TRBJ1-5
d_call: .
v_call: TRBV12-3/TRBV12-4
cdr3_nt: TGTGCCAGCAGTCCCCAGGGAGGGTATCAGCCCCAGCATTTT
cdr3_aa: CASSPQGGYQPQHF

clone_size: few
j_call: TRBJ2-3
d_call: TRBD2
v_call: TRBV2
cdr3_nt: TGTGCCAGCACAGAACTAGCGGAGCCCACAGATACGCAGTATTTT
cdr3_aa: CASTELAEPTDTQYF

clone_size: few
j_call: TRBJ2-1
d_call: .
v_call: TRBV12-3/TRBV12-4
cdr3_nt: TGTGCCAGCAAAAGCGTCAATGAGCAGTTCTTC
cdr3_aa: CASKSVNEQFF

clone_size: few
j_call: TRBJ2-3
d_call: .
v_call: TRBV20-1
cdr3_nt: TGCAGTCACTCCGGCGGAACAGTGGGTACGCAGTATTTT
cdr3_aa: CSHSGGTVGTQYF

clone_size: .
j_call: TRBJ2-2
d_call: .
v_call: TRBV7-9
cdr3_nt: TGTGCCAGCAGCTTAGAGGGCCGGGGAACCGGGGAGCTGTTTTTT
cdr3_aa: CASSLEGRGTGELFF

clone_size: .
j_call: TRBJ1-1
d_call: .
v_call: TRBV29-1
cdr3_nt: TGCAGCGTTGAAGGACGGATGAACACTGAAGCTTTCTTT
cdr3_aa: CSVEGRMNTEAFF

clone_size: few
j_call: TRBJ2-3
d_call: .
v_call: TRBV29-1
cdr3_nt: TGCAGCGTTGACAGTCCTAGCACAGATACGCAGTATTTT
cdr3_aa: CSVDSPSTDTQYF

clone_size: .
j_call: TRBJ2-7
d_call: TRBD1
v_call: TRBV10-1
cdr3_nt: TGCGCCAGCAGCGGACAGGGAAGATACGAGCAGTACTTC
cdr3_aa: CASSGQGRYEQYF

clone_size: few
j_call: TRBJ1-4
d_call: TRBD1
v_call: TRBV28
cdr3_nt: TGTGCCAGCAGTTCCCAGGGGGCTTGGGGTGAAAAACTGTTTTTT
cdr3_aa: CASSSQGAWGEKLFF

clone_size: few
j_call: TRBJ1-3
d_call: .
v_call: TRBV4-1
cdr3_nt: TGCGCCAGCAGCCCGACTGGCCTACAGGGTAAATCTGGAAACACCATATATTTT
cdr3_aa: CASSPTGLQGKSGNTIYF

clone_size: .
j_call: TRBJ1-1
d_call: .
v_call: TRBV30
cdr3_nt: TGTGCCTGGAGTGCCCGGGGGGTCCTACTAAACACTGAAGCTTTCTTT
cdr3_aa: CAWSARGVLLNTEAFF

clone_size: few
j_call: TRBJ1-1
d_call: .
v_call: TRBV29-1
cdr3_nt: TGCAGCGTTGAAGGGGGGCAGGGAGGTGAAGCTTTCTTT
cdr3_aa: CSVEGGQGGEAFF

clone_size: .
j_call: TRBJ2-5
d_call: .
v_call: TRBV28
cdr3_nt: TGTGCCAGCAGTTTCGGCTCTGGGACCCAGTACTTC
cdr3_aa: CASSFGSGTQYF

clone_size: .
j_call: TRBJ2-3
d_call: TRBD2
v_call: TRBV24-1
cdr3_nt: TGTGCCACCCGGGCGGGGTTGCGGGAGAGTGAGGCAGATACGCAGTATTTT
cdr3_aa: CATRAGLRESEADTQYF

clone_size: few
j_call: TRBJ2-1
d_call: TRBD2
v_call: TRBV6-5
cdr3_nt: TGTGCCAGCAGTTACTCCCAACTAGCGGGAGCCTACAATGAGCAGTTCTTC
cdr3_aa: CASSYSQLAGAYNEQFF

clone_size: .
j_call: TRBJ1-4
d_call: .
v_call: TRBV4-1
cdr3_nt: TGCGCCAGCAGCCCCGACAGCGAAAAACTGTTTTTT
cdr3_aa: CASSPDSEKLFF

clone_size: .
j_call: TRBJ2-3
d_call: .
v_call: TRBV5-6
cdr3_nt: TGTGCCAGCAGCTCGAGGGGGGTGACAGATACGCAGTATTTT
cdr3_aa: CASSSRGVTDTQYF

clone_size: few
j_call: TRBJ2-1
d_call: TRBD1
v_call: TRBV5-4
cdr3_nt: TGTGCCAGCAGCAACAGGGGGTTCAATGAGCAGTTCTTC
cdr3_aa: CASSNRGFNEQFF

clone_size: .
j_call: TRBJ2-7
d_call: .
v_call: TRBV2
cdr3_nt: TGTGCCAGCAGTGGTAGCCCTTCCTACGAGCAGTACTTC
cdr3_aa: CASSGSPSYEQYF

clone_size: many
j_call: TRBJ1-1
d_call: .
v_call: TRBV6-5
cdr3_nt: TGTGCCAGCAGACCGCCCATGAACACTGAAGCTTTCTTT
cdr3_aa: CASRPPMNTEAFF

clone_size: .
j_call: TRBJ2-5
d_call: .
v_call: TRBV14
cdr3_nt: TGTGCCAGCAGCCAAGGGCACAGCGAAGAGACCCAGTACTTC
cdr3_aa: CASSQGHSEETQYF

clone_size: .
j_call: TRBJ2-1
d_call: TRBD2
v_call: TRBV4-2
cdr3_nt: TGTGCCAGCAGCCAAGATGGACCGGGAGGGCAGTTCTTC
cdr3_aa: CASSQDGPGGQFF

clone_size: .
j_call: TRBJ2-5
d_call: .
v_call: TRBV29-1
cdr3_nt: TGCAGCGTTGAAGATTCGGTGTACCAAGAGACCCAGTACTTC
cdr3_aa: CSVEDSVYQETQYF

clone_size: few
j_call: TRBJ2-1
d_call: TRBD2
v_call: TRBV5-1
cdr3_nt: TGCGCCAGCAGCTTGGGGGACTACCTCTCCAATGAGCAGTTCTTC
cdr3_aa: CASSLGDYLSNEQFF

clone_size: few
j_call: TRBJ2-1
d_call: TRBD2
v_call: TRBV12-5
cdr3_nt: TGTGCTAGTGGTCATAGCGGGAGCTCCTACAATGAGCAGTTCTTC
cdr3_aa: CASGHSGSSYNEQFF

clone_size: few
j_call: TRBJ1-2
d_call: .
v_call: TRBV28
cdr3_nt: TGTGCCAGCAGTCCCCGGGGAGGTCGCGGCTACACCTTC
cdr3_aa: CASSPRGGRGYTF

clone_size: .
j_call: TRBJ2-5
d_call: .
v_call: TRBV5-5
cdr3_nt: TGTGCCAGCAGCCCACGGACATCCGAAGGGGAGACCCAGTACTTC
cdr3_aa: CASSPRTSEGETQYF

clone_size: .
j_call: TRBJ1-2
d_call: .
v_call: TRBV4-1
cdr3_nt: TGCGCCAGCAGCCAAGTGGCGACCGGAGCTAACTATGGCTACACCTTC
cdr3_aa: CASSQVATGANYGYTF

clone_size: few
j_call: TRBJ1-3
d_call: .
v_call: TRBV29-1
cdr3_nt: TGCAGCGTTTCTTGGGAATCTGGAAACACCATATATTTT
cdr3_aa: CSVSWESGNTIYF

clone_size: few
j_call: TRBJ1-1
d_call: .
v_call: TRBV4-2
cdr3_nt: TGTGCCAGCAGCATGCTCCGGGGGAGGGCCCCGAACACTGAAGCTTTCTTT
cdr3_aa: CASSMLRGRAPNTEAFF

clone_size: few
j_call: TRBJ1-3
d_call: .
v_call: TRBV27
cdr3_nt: TGTGCCAGCAGGGGAGGGAGCTCTGGAAACACCATATATTTT
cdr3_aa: CASRGGSSGNTIYF

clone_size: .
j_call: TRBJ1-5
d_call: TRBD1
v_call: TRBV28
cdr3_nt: TGTGCCAGCAGTATCCTTGCCCAAGGGGGCGGTCATACCCATAGCAATCAGCCCCAGCATTTT
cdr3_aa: CASSILAQGGGHTHSNQPQHF

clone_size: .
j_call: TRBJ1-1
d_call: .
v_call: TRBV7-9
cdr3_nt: TGTGCCAGCAGCTTAGCGCTCGGATCCTTTGGGGTTGAAGCTTTCTTT
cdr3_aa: CASSLALGSFGVEAFF

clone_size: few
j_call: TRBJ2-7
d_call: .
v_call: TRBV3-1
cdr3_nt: TGTGCCAGCAGCCAATACCCGGGAGAGCAGTACTTC
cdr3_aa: CASSQYPGEQYF

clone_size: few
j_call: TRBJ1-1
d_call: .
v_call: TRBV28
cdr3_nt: TGTGCCGCAGGTGCCTTGACCTCCCTCACTGAAGCTTTCTTT
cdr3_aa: CAAGALTSLTEAFF

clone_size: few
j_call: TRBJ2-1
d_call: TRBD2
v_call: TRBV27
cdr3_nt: TGTGCCACCGGGGGGACTAGCTCCTTCTCCTACAATGAGCAGTTCTTC
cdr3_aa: CATGGTSSFSYNEQFF

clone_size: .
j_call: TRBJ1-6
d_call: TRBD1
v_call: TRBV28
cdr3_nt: TGTGCCAGCAGTTTGAACCCGGGACAGACAAATTCACCCCTCCACTTT
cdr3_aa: CASSLNPGQTNSPLHF

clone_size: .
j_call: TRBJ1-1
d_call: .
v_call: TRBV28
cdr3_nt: TGTGCCAGCAGTTTCGGGCAGGTTGAAGCTTTCTTT
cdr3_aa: CASSFGQVEAFF

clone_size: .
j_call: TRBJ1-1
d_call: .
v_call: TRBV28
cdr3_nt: TGTGCCAGCAGTTCCCCTCCGGAGAACCCTGAAGCTTTCTTT
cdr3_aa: CASSSPPENPEAFF

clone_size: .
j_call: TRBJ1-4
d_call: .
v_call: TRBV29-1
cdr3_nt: TGCAGCGTTCGAAGGGGTGAAAAACTGTTTTTT
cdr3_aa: CSVRRGEKLFF

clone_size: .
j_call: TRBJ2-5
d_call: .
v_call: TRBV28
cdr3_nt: TGTGCCAGCAGTCAAACCGACAGGTCGGGGTTGCCACAAGAGACCCAGTACTTC
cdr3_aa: CASSQTDRSGLPQETQYF

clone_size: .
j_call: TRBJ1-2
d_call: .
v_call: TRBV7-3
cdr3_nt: TGTGCCAGCAGCTTCGTGGGGGCCCCCCTAGTTGGCTACACCTTC
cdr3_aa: CASSFVGAPLVGYTF

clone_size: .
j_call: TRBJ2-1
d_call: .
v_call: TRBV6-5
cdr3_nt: TGTGCCAGCAGCTCCCGGTTAAACTACAATGAGCAGTTCTTC
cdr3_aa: CASSSRLNYNEQFF

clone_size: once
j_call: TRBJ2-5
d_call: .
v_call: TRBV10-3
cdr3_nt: TGTGCCATCAGTGGGGGCGGTGAGACCCAGTACTTC
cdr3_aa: CAISGGGETQYF